What follows describes a single T cell receptor (beta chain). This record comes from a study of CD8 T cells in Susac syndrome. It was with random hexamers that roughly 0.5 to 1 ug RNA was reverse transcribed. TCRdb reprocessed the immunoSEQ multiplex PCR reads via MiXCR and lists one record per CDR3 protein. The sample includes some 300,000 distinct CDR3 sequences, approximately 89% of them seen just once. CDR3 length: 13 residues. The germline V and J ends were trimmed by 1 base and 3 bases, with 10 bases remaining between them. Germline assignment: CDR1 SQVTM and CDR2 ANQGSEA. The source is a human donor with multiple sclerosis. The gene calls are TRBV29-1 and TRBJ2-7, with D possibly TRBD1 on 5 matching bases. Specimen: CD8+ T cells from PBMCs. CDR3 bases: TGCAGCGTTGAAGGGCAGGGCCACTACGAGCAGTACTTC. Its translation is CSVEGQGHYEQYF.